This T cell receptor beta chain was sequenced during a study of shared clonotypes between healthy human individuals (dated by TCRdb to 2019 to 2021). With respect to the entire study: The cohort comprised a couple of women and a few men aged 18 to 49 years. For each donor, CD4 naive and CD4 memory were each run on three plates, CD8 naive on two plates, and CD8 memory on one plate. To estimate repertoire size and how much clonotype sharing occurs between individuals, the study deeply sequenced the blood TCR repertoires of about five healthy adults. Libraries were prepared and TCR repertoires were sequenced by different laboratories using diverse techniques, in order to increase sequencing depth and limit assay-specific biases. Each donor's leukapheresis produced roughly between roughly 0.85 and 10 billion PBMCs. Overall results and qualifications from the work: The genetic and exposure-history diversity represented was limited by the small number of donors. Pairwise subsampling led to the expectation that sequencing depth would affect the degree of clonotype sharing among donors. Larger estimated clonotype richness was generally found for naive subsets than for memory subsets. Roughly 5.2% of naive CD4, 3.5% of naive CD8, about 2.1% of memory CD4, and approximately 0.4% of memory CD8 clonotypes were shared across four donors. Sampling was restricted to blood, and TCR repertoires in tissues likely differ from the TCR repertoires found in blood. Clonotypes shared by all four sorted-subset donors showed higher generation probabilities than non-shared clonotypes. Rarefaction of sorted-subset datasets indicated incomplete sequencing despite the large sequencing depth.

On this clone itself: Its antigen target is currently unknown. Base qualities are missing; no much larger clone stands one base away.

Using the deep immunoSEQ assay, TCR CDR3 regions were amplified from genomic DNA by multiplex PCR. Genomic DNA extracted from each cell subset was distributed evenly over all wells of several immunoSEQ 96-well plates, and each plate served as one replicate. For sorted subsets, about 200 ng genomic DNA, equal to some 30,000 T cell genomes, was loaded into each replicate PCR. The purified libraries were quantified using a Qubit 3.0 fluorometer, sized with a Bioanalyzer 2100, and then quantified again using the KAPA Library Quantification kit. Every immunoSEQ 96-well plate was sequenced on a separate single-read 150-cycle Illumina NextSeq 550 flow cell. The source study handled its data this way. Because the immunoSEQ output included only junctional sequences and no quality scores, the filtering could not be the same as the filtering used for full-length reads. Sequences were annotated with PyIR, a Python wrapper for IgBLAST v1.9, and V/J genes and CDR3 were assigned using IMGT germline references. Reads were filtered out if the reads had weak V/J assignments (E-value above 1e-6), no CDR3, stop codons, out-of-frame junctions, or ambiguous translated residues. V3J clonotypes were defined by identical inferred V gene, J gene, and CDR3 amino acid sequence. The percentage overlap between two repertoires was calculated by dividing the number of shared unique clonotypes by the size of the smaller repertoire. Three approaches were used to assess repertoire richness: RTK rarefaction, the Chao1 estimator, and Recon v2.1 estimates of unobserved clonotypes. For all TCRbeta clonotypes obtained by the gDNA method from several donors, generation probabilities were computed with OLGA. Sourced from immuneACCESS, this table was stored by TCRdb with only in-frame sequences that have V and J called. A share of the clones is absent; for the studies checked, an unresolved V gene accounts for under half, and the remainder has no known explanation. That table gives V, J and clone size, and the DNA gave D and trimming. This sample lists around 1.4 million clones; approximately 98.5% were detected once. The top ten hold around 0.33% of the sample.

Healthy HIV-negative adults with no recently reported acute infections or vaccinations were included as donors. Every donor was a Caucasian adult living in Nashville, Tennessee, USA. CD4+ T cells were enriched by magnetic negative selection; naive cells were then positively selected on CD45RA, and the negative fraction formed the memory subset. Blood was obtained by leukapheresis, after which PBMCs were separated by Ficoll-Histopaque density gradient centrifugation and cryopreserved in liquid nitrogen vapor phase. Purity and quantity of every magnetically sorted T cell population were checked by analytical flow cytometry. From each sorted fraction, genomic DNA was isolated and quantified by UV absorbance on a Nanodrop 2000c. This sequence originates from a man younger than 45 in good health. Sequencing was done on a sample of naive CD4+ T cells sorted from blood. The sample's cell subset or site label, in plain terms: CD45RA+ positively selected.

CDR3 protein: CASSPAEGSYEQYF. The DNA sequence is TGTGCCAGCAGCCCGGCAGAGGGGTCCTACGAGCAGTACTTC. The rearrangement combines TRBV7-9 with TRBJ2-7; the D gene cannot be resolved beyond TRBD1 or TRBD2, each matching 5 bases. V is clipped by 5 bases and J by 1 base, and the sequence between their germline boundaries is 12 bases long. Sequences SEHNR (CDR1) and FQNEAQ (CDR2) are obtained from the germline V gene (reference sequence). The CDR3 measures 14 amino acids from cysteine to phenylalanine. Only CDR3 DNA remains: 42 bases, in frame from the first base.